Listed below are T cell receptor beta chains from one sample, sequenced in a study of blood T cell repertoires in COVID-19. Assay: immunoSEQ multiplex PCR; the TCRdb copy retains only in-frame clones and omits some. Seen here are tens of thousands of clones, around 80% observed once, and the top ten hold about 12%. Sample: peripheral blood. The source of these receptors is a human donor in a cohort sampled during active COVID-19. Both conserved end residues are part of each CDR3. D genes are given only for firm matches. Some rows mark clone size as missing; the rest say once, few, many or name a class of expanded clone.

-	TRBV5-1	-	TRBJ2-1	CASSLTESSYNEQFF	TGCGCCAGCAGCTTGACTGAAAGCTCCTACAATGAGCAGTTCTTC
-	TRBV19	-	TRBJ2-2	CASSIPGQDHTGELFF	TGTGCCAGTAGTATACCGGGACAAGACCACACCGGGGAGCTGTTTTTT
-	TRBV19	-	TRBJ1-1	CASSDTRGGEAFF	TGTGCCAGTAGTGACACTAGGGGGGGAGAAGCTTTCTTT
-	TRBV28	-	TRBJ1-6	CGTRDSDPNSPLHF	TGTGGCACGCGAGACAGTGACCCGAATTCACCCCTCCACTTT
-	TRBV5-1	-	TRBJ1-1	CASSLFGGNTEAFF	TGCGCCAGCAGCTTGTTTGGGGGGAATACTGAAGCTTTCTTT
-	TRBV5-5	TRBD2	TRBJ2-3	CASSAAGLAGGPRDTQYF	TGTGCCAGCAGCGCTGCAGGGCTAGCGGGGGGGCCTCGAGATACGCAGTATTTT
once	TRBV27	-	TRBJ1-2	CASSLSGGVYGYTF	TGTGCCAGCAGTTTATCAGGAGGGGTCTATGGCTACACCTTC
-	TRBV7-2	-	TRBJ1-4	CASTRHGTNEKLFF	TGTGCCAGCACCCGTCACGGGACTAATGAAAAACTGTTTTTT
-	TRBV6-5	-	TRBJ2-1	CASSYGGAYNEQFF	TGTGCCAGCAGTTATGGGGGCGCCTACAATGAGCAGTTCTTC
-	TRBV7-9	-	TRBJ2-3	CASSLGANTDTQYF	TGTGCCAGCAGCTTAGGCGCTAACACAGATACGCAGTATTTT
-	TRBV19	-	TRBJ1-2	CASSIARIPYGYTF	TGTGCCAGTAGTATAGCCAGAATCCCCTATGGCTACACCTTC
-	TRBV25-1	TRBD2	TRBJ2-1	CASSEMTLAGGSEQFF	TGTGCCAGCAGTGAAATGACACTAGCGGGAGGGAGTGAGCAGTTCTTC
-	TRBV24-1	TRBD1	TRBJ1-5	CATSDKGTGPHF	TGTGCCACCAGTGATAAGGGGACAGGTCCGCATTTT
few	TRBV29-1	-	TRBJ1-2	CSAEGDGYGYTF	TGCAGCGCCGAGGGTGACGGCTATGGCTACACCTTC
-	TRBV29-1	TRBD1	TRBJ1-1	CSVGNRGGTEAFF	TGCAGCGTTGGTAACAGGGGAGGCACTGAAGCTTTCTTT
-	TRBV15	-	TRBJ2-7	CATSRSPSYEQYF	TGTGCCACCAGCAGGTCGCCCAGCTACGAGCAGTACTTC
-	TRBV7-9	TRBD1	TRBJ2-7	CASSLGQGADEQYF	TGTGCCAGCAGCTTAGGACAGGGGGCGGACGAGCAGTACTTC
-	TRBV19	-	TRBJ1-1	CASSNGRLNTEAFF	TGTGCCAGTAGTAATGGCAGGTTAAACACTGAAGCTTTCTTT
-	TRBV7-9	-	TRBJ2-7	CASSSRLGYEQYF	TGTGCCAGCAGCTCCCGACTGGGCTACGAGCAGTACTTC
-	TRBV25-1	-	TRBJ1-4	CASSATYGVEKLFF	TGTGCCAGCAGTGCGACCTACGGGGTCGAAAAACTGTTTTTT
-	TRBV19	TRBD1	TRBJ1-2	CASSPGGAKGYTF	TGTGCCAGTAGTCCAGGGGGCGCGAAGGGCTACACCTTC
-	TRBV19	TRBD1	TRBJ2-5	CASSPGQLYQETQYF	TGTGCCAGTTCTCCGGGACAGTTGTACCAAGAGACCCAGTACTTC
-	TRBV3-1/TRBV3-2	TRBD2	TRBJ2-7	CASSQVAGAYEQYF	TGTGCCAGCAGCCAAGTAGCGGGGGCCTACGAGCAGTACTTC
once	TRBV29-1	TRBD2	TRBJ2-1	CSVPHGGRPSSSYNEQFF	TGCAGCGTCCCACATGGCGGGAGGCCCTCCTCCTCCTACAATGAGCAGTTCTTC
-	TRBV3-1/TRBV3-2	TRBD2	TRBJ2-3	CASSQDSGGAGDTQYF	TGTGCCAGCAGCCAAGATTCCGGGGGGGCAGGAGATACGCAGTATTTT
few	TRBV27	TRBD1	TRBJ1-5	CASRRGTGNQPQHF	TGTGCCAGCAGGCGAGGGACAGGAAATCAGCCCCAGCATTTT
-	TRBV19	-	TRBJ2-1	CASSMGGRSPNEQFF	TGTGCCAGTAGTATGGGCGGGCGATCTCCCAATGAGCAGTTCTTC
-	TRBV5-1	TRBD1	TRBJ1-1	CASSWTGVTEAFF	TGCGCCAGCAGCTGGACAGGAGTCACTGAAGCTTTCTTT
-	TRBV3-1/TRBV3-2	TRBD2	TRBJ2-1	CASSQVLAGDNEQFF	TGTGCCAGCAGCCAAGTTCTAGCGGGAGATAATGAGCAGTTCTTC
-	TRBV7-8	TRBD1	TRBJ1-6	CASSSRQGQGGGSPLHF	TGTGCCAGCAGCTCCCGACAGGGACAGGGGGGGGGTTCACCCCTCCACTTT
-	TRBV28	-	TRBJ2-7	CASRSPPPYEQYF	TGTGCCAGCAGGAGCCCCCCTCCTTACGAGCAGTACTTC
-	TRBV4-1	TRBD2	TRBJ2-7	CASSVGGGGPVYEQYF	TGCGCCAGCAGCGTGGGAGGCGGGGGGCCCGTCTACGAGCAGTACTTC
-	TRBV29-1	-	TRBJ2-1	CSSLGGAQVEQFF	TGCAGCTCACTCGGGGGTGCCCAGGTGGAGCAGTTCTTC
-	TRBV23-1	-	TRBJ1-1	CASSLERAEAFF	TGCGCCAGCAGTCTCGAGCGCGCTGAAGCTTTCTTT
-	TRBV5-1	-	TRBJ2-3	CASRRAGALADTQYF	TGCGCCAGCAGAAGAGCAGGGGCGCTCGCAGATACGCAGTATTTT
-	TRBV4-3	TRBD1	TRBJ2-2	CASSQDRVTGGRTGELFF	TGCGCCAGCAGCCAAGATAGGGTGACAGGGGGCCGTACCGGGGAGCTGTTTTTT
-	TRBV11-2	TRBD2	TRBJ2-2	CASRGLVGSGELFF	TGTGCCAGCAGGGGACTAGTCGGGTCCGGGGAGCTGTTTTTT
-	TRBV4-2	-	TRBJ1-2	CASSQGSTYGYTF	TGTGCCAGCAGCCAGGGCAGTACCTATGGCTACACCTTC
-	TRBV12-1	-	TRBJ1-2	CASSSRTGHYGYTF	TGTGCCAGCAGCTCTCGGACAGGGCATTATGGCTACACCTTC
-	TRBV11-2	-	TRBJ2-3	CASSLAGYSTDTQYF	TGTGCCAGCAGCTTAGCGGGGTATAGCACAGATACGCAGTATTTT
-	TRBV27	-	TRBJ2-7	CASSLFAEAYEQYF	TGTGCCAGCAGTTTATTTGCGGAGGCCTACGAGCAGTACTTC
-	TRBV7-9	-	TRBJ2-3	CASSLAASDTQYF	TGTGCCAGCAGCTTAGCGGCCTCGGATACGCAGTATTTT
-	TRBV5-1	-	TRBJ1-1	CASSFYGTITMNTEAFF	TGCGCCAGCAGCTTCTACGGGACAATCACTATGAACACTGAAGCTTTCTTT
few	TRBV12-3/TRBV12-4	-	TRBJ1-1	CASSSTGEAFF	TGTGCCAGCAGTTCTACGGGAGAAGCTTTCTTT
-	TRBV19	TRBD2	TRBJ2-7	CASGGLAGVGEQYF	TGTGCCAGTGGCGGACTAGCGGGAGTGGGCGAGCAGTACTTC
-	TRBV6-4	TRBD1	TRBJ1-2	CARDRTGQNYGYTF	TGTGCCAGAGACCGGACAGGACAGAACTATGGCTACACCTTC
-	TRBV6-2/TRBV6-3	-	TRBJ1-1	CASSYTRENTEAFF	TGTGCCAGCAGTTATACCCGGGAGAACACTGAAGCTTTCTTT
-	TRBV13	-	TRBJ2-6	CASSLTEAGANVLTF	TGTGCCAGCAGCTTAACTGAGGCTGGGGCCAACGTCCTGACTTTC
-	TRBV29-1	-	TRBJ2-7	CSVEDPSGLYEQYF	TGCAGCGTTGAAGATCCCAGCGGTCTCTACGAGCAGTACTTC
-	TRBV28	-	TRBJ2-7	CASSLSNTYEQYF	TGTGCCAGCAGTTTATCCAACACCTACGAGCAGTACTTC
-	TRBV4-3	-	TRBJ2-1	CASSQDRIAESSYNEQFF	TGCGCCAGCAGCCAAGATCGGATAGCGGAGAGCTCCTACAATGAGCAGTTCTTC
-	TRBV5-1	TRBD1	TRBJ1-4	CASSTGQENEKLFF	TGCGCCAGCAGCACGGGACAGGAGAATGAAAAACTGTTTTTT
-	TRBV27	TRBD1	TRBJ1-4	CASSFWRQGGEKLFF	TGTGCCAGCAGTTTTTGGAGACAGGGAGGAGAAAAACTGTTTTTT
once	TRBV13	-	TRBJ2-1	CASSLVAVSYNEQFF	TGTGCCAGCAGCTTAGTAGCGGTCTCCTACAATGAGCAGTTCTTC